This TCR beta chain was observed in a study of CD8 T cells in ankylosing spondylitis. General study points: Apparently characteristic of ankylosing spondylitis blood was a TCR beta motif (roughly eight highly homologous variants). In synovial fluid and blood from reactive arthritis, some motif variants were previously reported.

This clonotype was seen many times. Antigen specificity is unknown. The CDR3 is made up of 14 amino acids. Trimming stripped 4 bases from V and 0 bases from J, with 11 bases between. Germline lookup yields CDR1 SGDLS and CDR2 YYNGEE. MiXCR, run by TCRdb on the 5' RACE reads, gives a single entry per CDR3 protein. This sample has about 69,000 distinct CDR3 sequences, with under 5.5% found just once. The chain combines TRBV9 with TRBJ2-7; TRBD2 might be the D (5 bases). The origin of this receptor is a male donor with ankylosing spondylitis or in good health (not recorded which). The material sequenced was blood, either unsorted or a sorted T cell fraction (not recorded which). Here the CDR3 reads CASSPRRDSYEQYF. The CDR3 bases are TGTGCCAGCAGCCCCAGACGGGACTCCTACGAGCAGTACTTC. The whole variable domain, remainder taken from reference TRBV9 and TRBJ2-7, is DSGVTQTPKHLITATGQRVTLRCSPRSGDLSVYWYQQSLDQGLQFLIQYYNGEERAKGNILERFSAQQFPDLHSELNLSSLELGDSALYFCASSPRRDSYEQYFGPGTRLTVT.